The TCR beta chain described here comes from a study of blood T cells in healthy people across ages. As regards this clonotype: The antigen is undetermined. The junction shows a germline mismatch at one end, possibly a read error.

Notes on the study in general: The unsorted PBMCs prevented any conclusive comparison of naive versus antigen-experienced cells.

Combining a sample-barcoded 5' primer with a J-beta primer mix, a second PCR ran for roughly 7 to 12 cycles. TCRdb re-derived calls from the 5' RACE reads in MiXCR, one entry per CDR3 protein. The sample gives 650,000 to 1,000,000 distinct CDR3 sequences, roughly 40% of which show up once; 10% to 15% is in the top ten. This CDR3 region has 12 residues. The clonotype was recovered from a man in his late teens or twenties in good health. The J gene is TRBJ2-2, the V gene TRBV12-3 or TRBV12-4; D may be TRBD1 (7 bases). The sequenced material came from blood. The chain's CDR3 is CASSAGPGGLFF. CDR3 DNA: TGTGCCAGCAGTGCGGGACCAGGGGGGCTGTTTTTT.